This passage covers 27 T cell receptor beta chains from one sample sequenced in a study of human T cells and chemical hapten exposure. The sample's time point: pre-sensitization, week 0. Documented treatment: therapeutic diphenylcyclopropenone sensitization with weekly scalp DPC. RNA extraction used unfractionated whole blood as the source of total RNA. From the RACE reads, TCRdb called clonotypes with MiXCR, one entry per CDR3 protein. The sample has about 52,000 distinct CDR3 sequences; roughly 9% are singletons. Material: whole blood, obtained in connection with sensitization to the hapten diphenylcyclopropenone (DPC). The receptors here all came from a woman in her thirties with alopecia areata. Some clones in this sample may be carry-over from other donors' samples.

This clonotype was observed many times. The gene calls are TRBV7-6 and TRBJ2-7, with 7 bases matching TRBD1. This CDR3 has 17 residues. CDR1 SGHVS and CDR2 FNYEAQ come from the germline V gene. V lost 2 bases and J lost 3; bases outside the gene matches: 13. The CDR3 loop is CASSLFGPGQAIYEQYF. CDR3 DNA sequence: TGTGCCAGCAGCTTATTTGGACCTGGACAGGCGATCTACGAGCAGTACTTC.

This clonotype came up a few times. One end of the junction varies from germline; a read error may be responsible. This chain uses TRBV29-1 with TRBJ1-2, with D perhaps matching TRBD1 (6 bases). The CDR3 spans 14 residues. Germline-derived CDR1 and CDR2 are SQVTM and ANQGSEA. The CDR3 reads CSAAEGGCNYGDTF. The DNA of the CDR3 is TGCAGCGCCGCCGAGGGGGGATGTAACTATGGCGACACCTTC.

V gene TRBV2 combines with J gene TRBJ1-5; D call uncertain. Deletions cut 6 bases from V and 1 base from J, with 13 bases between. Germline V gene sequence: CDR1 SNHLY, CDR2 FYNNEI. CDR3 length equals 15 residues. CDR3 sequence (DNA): TGTGCCAGCAGGGACGGAGGGCCCAGCAATCAGCCCCAGCATTTT. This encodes CASRDGGPSNQPQHF. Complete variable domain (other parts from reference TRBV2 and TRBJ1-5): EPEVTQTPSHQVTQMGQEVILRCVPISNHLYFYWYRQILGQKVEFLVSFYNNEISEKSEIFDDQFSVERPDGSNFTLKIRSTKLEDSAMYFCASRDGGPSNQPQHFGDGTRLSIL.

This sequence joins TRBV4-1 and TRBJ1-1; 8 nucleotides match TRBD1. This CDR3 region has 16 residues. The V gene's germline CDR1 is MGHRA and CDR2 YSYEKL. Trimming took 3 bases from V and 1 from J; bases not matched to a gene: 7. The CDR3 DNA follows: TGCGCCAGCAGCCAGGGGGACAGGCTGGCGAACACTGAAGCTTTCTTT. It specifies CASSQGDRLANTEAFF.

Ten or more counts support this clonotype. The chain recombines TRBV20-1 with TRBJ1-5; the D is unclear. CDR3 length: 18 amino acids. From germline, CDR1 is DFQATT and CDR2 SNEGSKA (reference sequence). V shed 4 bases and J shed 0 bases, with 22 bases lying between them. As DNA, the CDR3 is TGCAGTGCTATTTCGTCTTCTTCGGGGTTCCTTAGCAATCAGCCCCAGCATTTT. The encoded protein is CSAISSSSGFLSNQPQHF.

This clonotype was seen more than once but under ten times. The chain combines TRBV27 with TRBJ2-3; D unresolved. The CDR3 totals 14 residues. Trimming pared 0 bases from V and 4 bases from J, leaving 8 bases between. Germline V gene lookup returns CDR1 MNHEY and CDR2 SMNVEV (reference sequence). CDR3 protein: CASSLSSQADTQYF. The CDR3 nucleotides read TGTGCCAGCAGTTTATCCTCTCAAGCAGATACGCAGTATTTT.

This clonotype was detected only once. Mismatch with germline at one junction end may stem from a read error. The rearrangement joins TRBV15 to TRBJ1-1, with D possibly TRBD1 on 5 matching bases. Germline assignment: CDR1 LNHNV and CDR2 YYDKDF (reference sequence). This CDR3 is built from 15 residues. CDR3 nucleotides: TGTGTCACCAGCAGAGATATGGGGCAGGGCACTGAAGCTTTCTTT. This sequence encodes CVTSRDMGQGTEAFF.

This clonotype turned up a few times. In nucleotides, the CDR3 is TGTGCCAGCAGAAGATCACAGGGGTCTCAGCAGCCCCAGCATTTT. This sequence encodes CASRRSQGSQQPQHF. The chain uses TRBV27 and TRBJ1-5; 7 bases are a match to TRBD1. Germline-derived CDR1 and CDR2 are MNHEY and SMNVEV (reference sequence). V lost 6 bases, J lost 7 bases, and 12 bases stayed unmatched. The CDR3 is made up of 15 amino acids.

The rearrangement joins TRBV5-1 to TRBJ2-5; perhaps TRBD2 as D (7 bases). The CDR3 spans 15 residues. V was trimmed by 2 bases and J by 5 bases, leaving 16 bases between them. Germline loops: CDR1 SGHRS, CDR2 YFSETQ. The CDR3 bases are TGCGCCAGCAGCTTCAACGGGGGGCCCAGGGAGACCCAGTACTTC. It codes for CASSFNGGPRETQYF.

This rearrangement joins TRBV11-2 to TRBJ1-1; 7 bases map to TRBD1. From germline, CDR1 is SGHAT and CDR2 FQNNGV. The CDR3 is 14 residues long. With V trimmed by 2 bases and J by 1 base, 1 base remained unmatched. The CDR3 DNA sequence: TGTGCCAGCAGCTTAAACAGGGGGAACACTGAAGCTTTCTTT. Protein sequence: CASSLNRGNTEAFF.

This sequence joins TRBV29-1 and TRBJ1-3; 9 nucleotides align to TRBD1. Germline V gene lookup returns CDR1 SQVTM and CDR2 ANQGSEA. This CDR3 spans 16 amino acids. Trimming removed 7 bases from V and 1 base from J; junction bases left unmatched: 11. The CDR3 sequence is CSARDRETKSGNTIYF. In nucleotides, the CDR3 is TGCAGCGCCAGGGACAGGGAGACGAAGTCTGGAAACACCATATATTTT.

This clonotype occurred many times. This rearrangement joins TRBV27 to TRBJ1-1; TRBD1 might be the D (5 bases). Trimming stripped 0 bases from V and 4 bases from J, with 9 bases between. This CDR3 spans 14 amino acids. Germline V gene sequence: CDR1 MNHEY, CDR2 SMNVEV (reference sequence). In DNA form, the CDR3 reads TGTGCCAGCAGTTTATCTCACGGGACCACTGAAGCTTTCTTT. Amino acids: CASSLSHGTTEAFF.

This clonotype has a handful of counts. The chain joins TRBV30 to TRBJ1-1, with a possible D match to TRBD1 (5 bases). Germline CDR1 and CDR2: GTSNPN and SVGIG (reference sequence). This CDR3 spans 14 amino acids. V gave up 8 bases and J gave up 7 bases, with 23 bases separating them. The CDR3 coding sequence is TGTGCCCATCTGCCCGATTCCCCGGGGCATGAAGCTTTCTTT. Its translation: CAHLPDSPGHEAFF.

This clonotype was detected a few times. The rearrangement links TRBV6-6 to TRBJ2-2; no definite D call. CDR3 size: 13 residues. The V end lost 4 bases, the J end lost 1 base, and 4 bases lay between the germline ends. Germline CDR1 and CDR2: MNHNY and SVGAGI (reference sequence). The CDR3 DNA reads TGTGCCAGCAGTTTTTGGAACACCGGGGAGCTGTTTTTT. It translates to CASSFWNTGELFF.

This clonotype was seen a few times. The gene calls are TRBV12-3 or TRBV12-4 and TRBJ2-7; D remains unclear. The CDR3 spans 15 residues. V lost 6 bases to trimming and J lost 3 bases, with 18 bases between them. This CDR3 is CASSYAGASLYEQYF. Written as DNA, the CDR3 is TGTGCCAGCAGCTACGCAGGAGCTTCCCTCTACGAGCAGTACTTC.

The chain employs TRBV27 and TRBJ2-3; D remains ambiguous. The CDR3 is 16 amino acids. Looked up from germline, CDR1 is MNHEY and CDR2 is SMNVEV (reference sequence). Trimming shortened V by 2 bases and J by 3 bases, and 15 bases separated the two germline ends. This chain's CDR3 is CASSLVTPEGTDTQYF. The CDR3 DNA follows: TGTGCCAGCAGTTTAGTTACCCCCGAAGGGACAGATACGCAGTATTTT.

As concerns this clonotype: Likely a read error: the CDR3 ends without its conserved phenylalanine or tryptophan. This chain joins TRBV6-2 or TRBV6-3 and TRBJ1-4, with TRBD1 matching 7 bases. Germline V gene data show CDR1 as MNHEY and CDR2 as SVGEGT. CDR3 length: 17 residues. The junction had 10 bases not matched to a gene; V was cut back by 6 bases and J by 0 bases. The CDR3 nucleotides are TGTGCCAGCAGCCGAAACCGGGACAGCGCAACTAATGAAAAACTGTTTTCT. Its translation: CASSRNRDSATNEKLFS.

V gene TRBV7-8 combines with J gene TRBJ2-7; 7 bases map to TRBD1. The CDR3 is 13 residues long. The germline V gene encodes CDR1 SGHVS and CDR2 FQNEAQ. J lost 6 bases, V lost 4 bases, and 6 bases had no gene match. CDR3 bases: TGTGCCAGCAGCTCAGACAGGGTCTCCGAGCAGTACTTC. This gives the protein CASSSDRVSEQYF.

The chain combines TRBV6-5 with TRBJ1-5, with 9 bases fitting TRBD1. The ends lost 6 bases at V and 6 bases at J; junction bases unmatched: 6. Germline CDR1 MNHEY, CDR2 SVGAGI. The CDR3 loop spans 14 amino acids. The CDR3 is CASSPDRGGQPQHF. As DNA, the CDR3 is TGTGCCAGCAGCCCGGACAGGGGCGGTCAGCCCCAGCATTTT.

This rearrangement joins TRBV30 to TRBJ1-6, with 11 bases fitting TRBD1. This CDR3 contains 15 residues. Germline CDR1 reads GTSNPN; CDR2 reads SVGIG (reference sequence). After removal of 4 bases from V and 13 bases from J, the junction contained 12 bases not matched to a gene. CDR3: CAWNQLGQGALPLHF. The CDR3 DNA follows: TGTGCCTGGAATCAGCTTGGACAGGGGGCCCTTCCCCTCCACTTT.

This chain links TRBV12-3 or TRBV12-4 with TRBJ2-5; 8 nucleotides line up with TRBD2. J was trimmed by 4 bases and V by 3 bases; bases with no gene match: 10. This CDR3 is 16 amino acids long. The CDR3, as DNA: TGTGCCAGCAGTTTTGGTAGCGGGGACCCTAGAGAGACCCAGTACTTC. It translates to CASSFGSGDPRETQYF.

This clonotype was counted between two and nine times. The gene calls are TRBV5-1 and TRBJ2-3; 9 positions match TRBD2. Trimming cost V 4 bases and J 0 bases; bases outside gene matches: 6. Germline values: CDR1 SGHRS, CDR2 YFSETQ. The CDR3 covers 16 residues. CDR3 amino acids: CASSRLAGPSTDTQYF. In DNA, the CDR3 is TGCGCCAGCAGCCGGCTAGCGGGACCCAGCACAGATACGCAGTATTTT. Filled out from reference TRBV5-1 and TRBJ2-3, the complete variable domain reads KAGVTQTPRYLIKTRGQQVTLSCSPISGHRSVSWYQQTPGQGLQFLFEYFSETQRNKGNFPGRFSGRQFSNSRSEMNVSTLELGDSALYLCASSRLAGPSTDTQYFGPGTRLTVL.

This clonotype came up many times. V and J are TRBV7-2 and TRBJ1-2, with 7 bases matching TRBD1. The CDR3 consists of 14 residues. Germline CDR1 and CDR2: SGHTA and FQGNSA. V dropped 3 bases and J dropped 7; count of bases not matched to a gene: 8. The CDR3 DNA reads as TGTGCCAGCAGCTTCGGACAGGAGAGGTCTGGCTACACCTTC. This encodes CASSFGQERSGYTF.

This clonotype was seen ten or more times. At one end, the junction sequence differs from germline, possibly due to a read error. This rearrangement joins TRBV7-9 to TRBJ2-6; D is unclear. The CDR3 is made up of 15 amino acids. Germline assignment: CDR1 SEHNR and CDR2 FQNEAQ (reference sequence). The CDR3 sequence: CASSFPRSGTNVLTF. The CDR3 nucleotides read TGTGCCAGCAGCTTCCCCCGGAGTGGGACCAACGTCCTGACTTTC.

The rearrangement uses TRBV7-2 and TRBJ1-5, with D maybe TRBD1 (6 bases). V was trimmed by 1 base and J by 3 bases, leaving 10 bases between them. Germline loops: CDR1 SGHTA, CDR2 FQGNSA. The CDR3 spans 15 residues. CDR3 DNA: TGTGCCAGCAGCTTAGGTGGGGGCCTCAATCAGCCCCAGCATTTT. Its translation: CASSLGGGLNQPQHF.

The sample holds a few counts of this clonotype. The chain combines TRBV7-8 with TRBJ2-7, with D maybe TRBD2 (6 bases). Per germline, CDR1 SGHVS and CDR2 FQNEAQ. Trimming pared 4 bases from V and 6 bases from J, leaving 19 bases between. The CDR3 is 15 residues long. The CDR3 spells CASSSTTGTYSEQYF. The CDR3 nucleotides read TGTGCCAGCAGCTCGACGACCGGGACTTACTCCGAGCAGTACTTC.

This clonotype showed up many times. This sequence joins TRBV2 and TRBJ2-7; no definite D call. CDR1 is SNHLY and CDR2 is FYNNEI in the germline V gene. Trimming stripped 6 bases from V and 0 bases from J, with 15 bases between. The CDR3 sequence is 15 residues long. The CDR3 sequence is CASRPDIASSYEQYF. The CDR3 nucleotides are TGTGCCAGCAGACCCGACATTGCGAGCTCCTACGAGCAGTACTTC.